This TCR beta chain originates from a study of T-cell reconstitution after alpha-beta-depleted transplantation in children. Unique molecular identifiers were incorporated into the prepared TCRbeta library. Each CDR3 protein is one row after TCRdb ran MiXCR on the PCR reads. The sample shows more than 200,000 distinct CDR3 sequences, 9.7% of them seen only once. This clonotype was counted at least ten times. This clonotype was sampled from a human donor who donated a stem cell graft to a child with SCID. The sample here was PBMCs from the stem cell graft donor, taken from the stem cell graft.

The CDR3 DNA reads as TGTGCCAGTGCCCGGGACACTAACTATGGCTACACCTTC. This translates into CASARDTNYGYTF. The V gene is TRBV19, the J gene TRBJ1-2, with D possibly TRBD1 on 6 matching bases. V lost 8 bases and J 0 bases, leaving 10 bases between the germline ends. The length of the CDR3 is 13 residues. Germline values: CDR1 LNHDA, CDR2 SQIVND (reference sequence).